These T cell receptor beta chains were read from a single sample in a study of T-cell reconstitution after alpha-beta-depleted transplantation in children. TCRdb fed the PCR reads into MiXCR, producing one record per CDR3 protein. Of some 830,000 distinct CDR3 sequences detected, 16% appear once; the ten largest clones hold 5%. This specimen consisted of PBMCs, mostly from graft donor cells, obtained 360 days after TCRalphabeta/CD19-depleted stem cell transplant. These receptors originate from a male patient between 10 and 17 years old who had a stem cell transplant for acute lymphoblastic leukemia, so the T cells may come from the graft donor. CDR3s leave out the opening cysteine and the closing phenylalanine or tryptophan. Each record gives: J gene, V gene, CDR3 protein.

TRBJ2-1,TRBV12-5,ASGFGGSNEQF
TRBJ2-4,TRBV10-3,AIRVQGSWDIQY
TRBJ2-1,TRBV14,ANSLGAEQF
TRBJ2-5,TRBV18,ASSPGIETQY
TRBJ2-7,TRBV29-1,SVGVQLTSYEQY
TRBJ1-2,TRBV21-1,ARKTANYGYT
TRBJ2-7,TRBV4-1,ASSLLSQYEQY
TRBJ2-4,TRBV5-6,ASFPGAVKNIQY
TRBJ2-1,TRBV6-2/TRBV6-3,ASRELAFKLYNEQF
TRBJ2-1,TRBV27,ASSYASVTHNEQF
TRBJ2-1,TRBV27,ASTSGDSRYNEQF
TRBJ2-1,TRBV5-1,ASSLQRELYNEQF
TRBJ2-3,TRBV7-8,ASSLILAEGTDTQY
TRBJ1-1,TRBV5-6,ASSFRGGALTEAF
TRBJ1-2,TRBV10-3,AISHRDLFTWANYGYT
TRBJ2-1,TRBV5-1,ASSLAGPGIDEQF
TRBJ1-5,TRBV12-3/TRBV12-4,ASSHRRLQH
TRBJ2-7,TRBV2,ASSVVNSASSSYEQY
TRBJ2-1,TRBV7-3,ASSIAGGLNEQF
TRBJ2-5,TRBV2,ASKIAGLGETQY
TRBJ2-7,TRBV10-3,AISESEVGHYEQY
TRBJ2-1,TRBV20-1,SATGTLYNEQF
TRBJ2-7,TRBV3-1,ASSQDQPTYEQY
TRBJ2-7,TRBV19,ASRTPPGTGDEQY
TRBJ2-5,TRBV7-9,ATSRGAWETQY